This T cell receptor beta chain was sequenced for a study of T cells in localized non-small cell lung cancer. Looked up from germline, CDR1 is SGHRS and CDR2 is YFSETQ. There are 14 residues in the CDR3. The V gene lost 4 bases and the J gene lost 6 bases, with 16 bases spanning the gap. General observations from the study: Heterogeneity cannot be ruled out, as sequencing used one tumor region only. T cell clonality was highest in uninvolved adjacent lung, above tumor.

As regards this clone: Its target is unknown.

Data came from immunoSEQ multiplex PCR; TCRdb stores just in-frame clones and leaves some out. This sample yields approximately 20,000 clones, of which approximately 81% are seen a single time; 15% belongs to the top ten. The chain joins TRBV5-1 to TRBJ1-2, with TRBD1 as a possible D gene (5 bases). Specimen: PBMCs, collected before any cancer treatment. The TCR sequence derives from a woman aged 35-75 years with stage II squamous cell lung carcinoma. The CDR3 region has the DNA TGCGCCAGCAGCCCCGGGTGGGGGTACGATGGCTACACCTTC. This gives the protein CASSPGWGYDGYTF.